Listed here are 28 T cell receptor beta chains from one sample, sequenced in a study of PD-1 blockade in classical Hodgkin lymphoma (dated by TCRdb to 2020 to 2022). The time point tag for this specimen amounts to: cycle 2 day 1 (C2D1) of nivolumab. Every trial patient had relapsed following autologous stem cell transplantation, and prior brentuximab vedotin exposure was what differed among cohorts A, B and C. Libraries were built with the immunoSEQ multiplex PCR assay. TCRdb carries this immuneACCESS record with in-frame sequences only. Its versions omit some clonotypes, under half of them owing to an unresolved V gene in the studies checked, with the rest unexplained. The sample has 55,000 to 75,000 clones on record, about 70% of them singletons. Less than 9.5% of the sample goes to the ten largest clones. Sequences were derived from peripheral blood mononuclear cells (PBMCs), sampled before the second cycle of nivolumab. The origin of the receptors is a human donor with classical Hodgkin lymphoma.

This rearrangement joins TRBV4-2 to TRBJ1-1; 7 nucleotides align to TRBD1. The CDR3 covers 13 residues. With 8 bases clipped from V and 5 bases from J, the junction kept 8 bases outside the gene matches. Germline assignment: CDR1 LGHNA and CDR2 YNFKEQ. The DNA for the CDR3 is TGTGCCAGCGGTCGACAGGGAGAAACTGAAGCTTTCTTT. Its translation: CASGRQGETEAFF.

V is TRBV7-6 and J is TRBJ2-1, with 8 bases aligning to TRBD1. The CDR3 has 15 amino acids. Germline CDR1 and CDR2: SGHVS and FNYEAQ. Unmatched junction bases numbered 10, after V lost 5 bases and J lost 7 bases. CDR3 sequence reads: CASSPPRTGLNEQFF. The CDR3 coding sequence is TGTGCCAGCAGCCCGCCTAGGACAGGGCTGAATGAGCAGTTCTTC. The variable domain in full, with the rest retrieved from reference TRBV7-6 and TRBJ2-1, is GAGVSQSPRYKVTKRGQDVALRCDPISGHVSLYWYRQALGQGPEFLTYFNYEAQQDKSGLPNDRFSAERPEGSISTLTIQRTEQRDSAMYRCASSPPRTGLNEQFFGPGTRLTVL.

The chain combines TRBV6-6 with TRBJ2-7; D is unresolved. Germline CDR1 and CDR2: MNHNY and SVGAGI (reference sequence). Trimming took off 7 bases at V and 4 bases at J, with 14 bases between the two ends. The length of the CDR3 is 13 residues. Written as DNA, the CDR3 is TGTGCCAGCACCCCCAGGTTCGAATACGAGCAGTACTTC. Protein: CASTPRFEYEQYF.

V is TRBV4-1 and J is TRBJ1-5; D unclear. Trimming shortened V by 1 base and J by 0 bases, and 7 bases separated the two germline ends. Germline CDR1 reads MGHRA; CDR2 reads YSYEKL. There are 15 residues in the CDR3. This chain's CDR3 is CASSQGGYSNQPQHF. The CDR3 DNA reads as TGCGCCAGCAGCCAAGGAGGATATAGCAATCAGCCCCAGCATTTT.

This rearrangement joins TRBV6-6 to TRBJ2-7; perhaps TRBD1 as D (6 bases). V was shortened by 7 bases and J by 0 bases, with 16 bases between the two germline ends. This CDR3 region has 15 residues. CDR1 and CDR2 (germline): MNHNY, SVGAGI (reference sequence). CDR3 sequence reads: CASTGDIGSSYEQYF. CDR3 nucleotide sequence: TGTGCCAGCACCGGGGACATTGGGAGCTCCTACGAGCAGTACTTC.

This clone was seen a few times. The V gene is TRBV7-9, the J gene TRBJ1-1; a weak D match, TRBD1 (6 bases). Trimming pared 4 bases from V and 0 bases from J, leaving 15 bases between. Germline CDR1 reads SEHNR; CDR2 reads FQNEAQ (reference sequence). The CDR3 has 16 amino acids. The CDR3 reads CASSYFGRTVNTEAFF. The CDR3 DNA follows: TGTGCCAGCAGCTACTTCGGCAGGACAGTGAACACTGAAGCTTTCTTT.

The gene calls are TRBV5-4 and TRBJ2-7; the match to TRBD2 covers 10 bases. There are 15 residues in the CDR3. V shed 2 bases, J shed 3 bases, and the junction held 5 bases outside the gene matches. Per the germline V gene, CDR1 is SGHNT and CDR2 is YYREEE (reference sequence). The CDR3 loop is CASSLLAGSLYEQYF. The CDR3 DNA follows: TGTGCCAGCAGCTTACTAGCGGGAAGTCTCTACGAGCAGTACTTC.

This clone was detected a few times. The chain joins TRBV7-3 to TRBJ2-3; TRBD1 agrees at 7 bases. Germline assignment: CDR1 SGHTA and CDR2 FQGTGA. Trimming took 5 bases from V and 5 from J; bases not matched to a gene: 4. The CDR3 runs 13 residues. This CDR3 reads CASSQGGKDTQYF. The CDR3, as DNA: TGTGCCAGCAGCCAAGGGGGCAAAGATACGCAGTATTTT.

The V gene is TRBV2, the J gene TRBJ2-7, with unresolved D. Germline lookup yields CDR1 SNHLY and CDR2 FYNNEI. Trimming took 6 bases from V and 3 from J, leaving 12 bases between them. There are 13 residues in the CDR3. The CDR3 here is CASSPLTVYEQYF. CDR3 in DNA: TGTGCCAGCAGCCCCCTAACAGTCTACGAGCAGTACTTC.

This clone was detected a few times. The chain joins TRBV9 to TRBJ2-7; TRBD1 matches at 12 bases. The junction had 5 bases not matched to a gene; V was cut back by 0 bases and J by 4 bases. The V gene's germline CDR1 is SGDLS and CDR2 YYNGEE. The CDR3 length is 16 residues. CDR3 region: CASSVDGGQGAYEQYF. CDR3 bases: TGTGCCAGCAGCGTAGATGGGGGACAGGGGGCTTACGAGCAGTACTTC.

The gene calls are TRBV19 and TRBJ2-7; D may be TRBD1 (5 bases). V was shortened by 2 bases and J by 2 bases, with 10 bases between the two germline ends. The length of the CDR3 is 14 residues. Germline CDR1 and CDR2: LNHDA and SQIVND (reference sequence). The CDR3 sequence is CASSILDSTYEQYF. CDR3 coding DNA: TGTGCCAGTAGTATACTCGACAGTACCTACGAGCAGTACTTC. Full variable domain (rest looked up from reference TRBV19 and TRBJ2-7): DGGITQSPKYLFRKEGQNVTLSCEQNLNHDAMYWYRQDPGQGLRLIYYSQIVNDFQKGDIAEGYSVSREKKESFPLTVTSAQKNPTAFYLCASSILDSTYEQYFGPGTRLTVT.

The chain has TRBV5-1 and TRBJ1-2, with no clear D. CDR3 size: 14 residues. The germline CDR1 and CDR2 sequences are SGHRS and YFSETQ. V was shortened by 2 bases and J by 4 bases, with 12 bases between the two germline ends. The CDR3 reads CASSFNSGIYGYTF. The CDR3 bases are TGCGCCAGCAGCTTCAATTCAGGCATCTATGGCTACACCTTC.

The chain recombines TRBV21-1 with TRBJ2-4. TRBV21-1 is a pseudogene. The CDR3 has 17 amino acids. CDR3 sequence reads: CASSPRLRFLTKNIQYF. The CDR3 DNA is TGTGCCAGCAGCCCCCGTTTAAGGTTCCTAACCAAAAACATTCAGTACTTC.

The rearrangement links TRBV9 to TRBJ2-7, with TRBD1 matching over 8 bases. V was pared by 3 bases and J by 7 bases, with 15 bases of the junction left unmatched. In germline, CDR1 is SGDLS, CDR2 YYNGEE. This CDR3 spans 16 amino acids. CDR3 residues: CASSALLNQGAGEQYF. The CDR3 DNA reads as TGTGCCAGCAGCGCACTACTCAACCAGGGGGCGGGGGAGCAGTACTTC.

J is TRBJ2-1 and V is TRBV18; maybe TRBD1 (6 bases). The CDR3 is 16 residues long. Trimming cost V 5 bases and J 8 bases, with 22 bases left between them. The germline gives CDR1 KGHSH, CDR2 LQKENI. CDR3 protein: CASSSEDSLLGDEQFF. The CDR3 coding sequence is TGTGCCAGCTCATCCGAGGACAGCCTCCTGGGCGATGAGCAGTTCTTC.

In this sample, this clone turned up once. This chain connects TRBV5-1 to TRBJ2-5, with TRBD2 matching 10 bases. This CDR3 contains 15 residues. Unmatched junction bases numbered 3, after V lost 1 base and J lost 3 bases. CDR1 SGHRS and CDR2 YFSETQ come from the germline V gene. CDR3 coding DNA: TGCGCCAGCAGCTTGAACAGCGGGAGGGAAGAGACCCAGTACTTC. Its translation is CASSLNSGREETQYF.

This clone was detected a few times. The chain employs TRBV11-2 and TRBJ2-7; the D gene could be TRBD1 or TRBD2 (5 bases each). This CDR3 contains 13 residues. CDR1 and CDR2 from the germline V gene are SGHAT and FQNNGV. Between the trimmed V and J ends, which lost 3 bases and 2 bases, there was a span of 8 bases. The CDR3 bases are TGTGCCAGCAGCTTGGGGACCACCTACGAGCAGTACTTC. Its translation is CASSLGTTYEQYF.

V is TRBV7-2 and J is TRBJ2-7; 9 nucleotides match TRBD1. The CDR3 is 15 residues long. Per the germline V gene, CDR1 is SGHTA and CDR2 is FQGNSA. V shed 0 bases, J shed 3 bases, and the junction held 3 bases outside the gene matches. This CDR3 is CASSLAWTGDYEQYF. CDR3 bases: TGTGCCAGCAGCTTAGCGTGGACAGGGGACTACGAGCAGTACTTC.

The gene calls are TRBV9 and TRBJ2-3; TRBD2 matches 9 bases. The CDR3 loop spans 15 amino acids. The germline CDR1 and CDR2 sequences are SGDLS and YYNGEE. V lost 2 bases, J lost 2 bases, and 3 bases stayed unmatched. CDR3 in amino acids: CASSVGGGATDTQYF. As DNA, the CDR3 is TGTGCCAGCAGCGTTGGCGGGGGGGCCACAGATACGCAGTATTTT.

This clone has only a few counts. The rearrangement links TRBV6-5 to TRBJ1-2, with TRBD1 matching 8 bases. The CDR3 consists of 15 residues. Germline loops: CDR1 MNHEY, CDR2 SVGAGI. V trimming: 6 bases; J trimming: 4 bases; junction bases outside the gene matches: 10. CDR3 protein: CASRLSRDRSYGYTF. CDR3 nucleotides: TGTGCCAGCAGGCTTTCCCGGGACAGGAGCTATGGCTACACCTTC.

This clone was counted only a few times. The chain has TRBV27 and TRBJ2-5; the D gene could be TRBD1 or TRBD2 (5 bases each). The V end lost 6 bases, the J end lost 2 bases, and 13 bases lay between the germline ends. The CDR3 is 14 amino acids. Germline assignment: CDR1 MNHEY and CDR2 SMNVEV (reference sequence). The CDR3 region has the DNA TGTGCCAGCAGGGAGCTGGGGGATCAAGAGACCCAGTACTTC. Translation gives CASRELGDQETQYF.

This clone was detected a few times. As DNA, the CDR3 is TGCGCCAGCAGCCAGTTCCCGGGACTAGTTAGCTACGAGCAGTACTTC. This sequence encodes CASSQFPGLVSYEQYF. The rearrangement uses TRBV4-1 and TRBJ2-7; 8 bases align to TRBD2. Germline CDR1 MGHRA, CDR2 YSYEKL. CDR3 length: 16 residues. Germline trimming cut 3 bases from V and 3 bases from J; bases unmatched to any gene: 10.

The chain links TRBV11-3 to TRBJ1-1; D is perhaps TRBD1 (5 bases). CDR3 length: 17 amino acids. CDR1 SGHNT and CDR2 YENEEA come from the germline V gene. Deletions cut 1 base from V and 1 base from J, with 16 bases between. The CDR3 loop reads CASSLGGRRQGNTEAFF. The CDR3 DNA reads TGTGCCAGCAGCTTAGGAGGAAGGAGGCAGGGGAACACTGAAGCTTTCTTT.

The chain joins TRBV30 to TRBJ1-4; 7 positions match TRBD1. Trimming cost V 2 bases and J 4 bases; bases outside gene matches: 10. Germline V gene data show CDR1 as GTSNPN and CDR2 as SVGIG (reference sequence). The CDR3 is made up of 16 amino acids. CDR3 amino acids: CAWSPGQLLGNEKLFF. CDR3 nucleotide sequence: TGTGCCTGGAGTCCGGGACAGCTCCTCGGTAATGAAAAACTGTTTTTT.

In this sample, this clone turned up a few times. The chain links TRBV10-1 to TRBJ2-1, with D perhaps matching TRBD2 (6 bases). Germline V gene data show CDR1 as WNHNN and CDR2 as SYGVQD (reference sequence). Trimming pared 0 bases from V and 3 bases from J, leaving 9 bases between. The CDR3 runs to 15 residues. For the CDR3, the DNA is TGCGCCAGCAGTGAGTCGGGGGGAGGCTACAATGAGCAGTTCTTC. It yields the protein CASSESGGGYNEQFF.

The chain joins TRBV25-1 to TRBJ1-2; D might be TRBD1 (6 bases). The length of the CDR3 is 13 residues. V gave up 5 bases and J gave up 8 bases, with 15 bases separating them. Germline CDR1 MGHDK, CDR2 SYGVNS. The CDR3 DNA sequence: TGTGCCAGCAGTCCCCTCAGGGGTAAGGGCTACACCTTC. Protein: CASSPLRGKGYTF.

This clone was seen more than once but under ten times. This chain links TRBV9 with TRBJ1-5; D is perhaps TRBD1 (6 bases). The CDR3 spans 15 residues. The germline V gene encodes CDR1 SGDLS and CDR2 YYNGEE. The V gene lost 3 bases and the J gene lost 6 bases, with 16 bases spanning the gap. The CDR3 nucleotides read TGTGCCAGCAGCGAGGGAGACACAGGGAGTCAGCCCCAGCATTTT. It yields the protein CASSEGDTGSQPQHF.

This clone was counted a few times. V gene TRBV5-1 combines with J gene TRBJ1-5; 8 bases are shared with TRBD1. Trimming cost V 0 bases and J 6 bases; bases outside gene matches: 5. The germline V gene has CDR1 SGHRS and CDR2 YFSETQ. The CDR3 sequence is 15 residues long. CDR3 coding DNA: TGCGCCAGCAGCTTGGGACAGGGGATGAGTCAGCCCCAGCATTTT. Translated: CASSLGQGMSQPQHF. Variable domain in full (rest from reference TRBV5-1 and TRBJ1-5): KAGVTQTPRYLIKTRGQQVTLSCSPISGHRSVSWYQQTPGQGLQFLFEYFSETQRNKGNFPGRFSGRQFSNSRSEMNVSTLELGDSALYLCASSLGQGMSQPQHFGDGTRLSIL.